The subject of this entry is one T cell receptor beta chain. Its antigen is currently not known. One base away there is no much larger clone; base qualities are not given. TCRbeta CDR3 regions were amplified from genomic DNA by means of the immunoSEQ Assay, a bias-controlled multiplex PCR. The original methods were these. Within the assay, amplification of reference gene primers was used to estimate how many nucleated cells each sample contained. Sequence reads were collapsed and filtered to measure the absolute abundance of every unique TCRbeta CDR3 rearrangement. Productive Simpson clonality was computed per sample as the square root of Simpson's diversity index over productive rearrangements. The table comes from immuneACCESS by way of TCRdb, which keeps in-frame sequences with V and J called. Part of the clones is missing from these tables; in studies checked, under half for an unresolved V gene and the rest for unknown reasons. Clone size and V and J calls were adopted from that table, with D and trimming inferred from the DNA. The sample records about 280,000 clones, around 80% of which are singletons. The ten top clones hold 5% of the sample.

Sequences SGDLS (CDR1) and YYNGEE (CDR2) are obtained from the germline V gene. V and J lose 6 bases and 1 base, and a span of 11 bases separates them. Reading from cysteine to phenylalanine, the CDR3 counts 14 amino acids. The only DNA kept is the CDR3, 42 bases in frame from the first base. This record comes from a study of blood T cell repertoires in COVID-19 (TCRdb year 2020). Context from the whole study: Collaborator samples came from the United States, Italy and Spain and covered acute and convalescent phases of COVID-19. The material from the prospective study consisted of cDNA or gDNA derived from T cells, B-cell-depleted T cells, or PBMCs. Deeply sampled blood TCRbeta repertoires from subjects exposed to, actively infected with, or recovered from COVID-19 were included in the dataset. The repertoires were made available in a free public database intended to serve as a resource for research on the immune response to SARS-CoV-2. The samples were drawn from two sources: the first 160 participants of the ongoing ImmuneRACE study, and 950 to 1,500 subjects contributed by 6 global collaborators. Sample metadata almost always included a de-identified subject ID, COVID-19 status, age in years and sex. HLA class I and class II types, where available, came from metadata supplied by the sample provider rather than from assay-based typing.

Enrolling through a virtual design, the prospective study's participants ranged in age from roughly 18 to 89 years and lived across 20 to 30 United States geographic areas. Cohort assignment in the prospective study relied on participant-reported clinical history from a screening survey and a study questionnaire. Exposed participants had been in contact, within 2 weeks of entering the study, with a person who had a PCR-confirmed or clinician-diagnosed case of COVID-19. In the prospective study, mobile phlebotomists collected whole blood, serum and a nasopharyngeal or oropharyngeal swab from each participant. Over a roughly two-month period, participants in the prospective study had the option of providing additional blood draws and questionnaires. Blood samples from the prospective study were shipped frozen or at room temperature prior to DNA extraction. Study-wide conclusions, independent of this receptor: Clinical and demographic metadata were provided uncurated, with the amount varying by source and participant.

Sample: PBMCs or T cells enriched from blood (not recorded which). Recombination connected TRBV9 to TRBJ1-5; TRBD1 is perhaps the D gene, given 6 matching bases. The clonotype originates from a man in his forties or fifties who had been exposed to COVID-19. CDR3 protein: CASNKGESNQPQHF. Here is the DNA: TGTGCCAGCAACAAGGGGGAAAGCAATCAGCCCCAGCATTTT.